The present entry profiles one T cell receptor beta chain with its context. As yet, its antigen is unknown. Unexposed donor CD4+ T cells date from about 2011-2018, before the COVID-19 pandemic. CD4+ T cells were isolated from the cells after 10 days of culture. As cell numbers allowed, unexposed-donor CD4+ T cells faced SARS-CoV-2 S/N and four cold-coronavirus spikes. Trimming left V 3 bases short and J 0 bases short, with 8 bases between. Germline CDR1 MGHRA, CDR2 YSYEKL. This CDR3 is built from 14 residues. This entry belongs to a study of CD4 T cells in relation to SARS-CoV-2 and coronaviruses. Study overall: TCR beta CDR3s were sequenced after roughly 10-day antigen culture of PBMCs. Findings and caveats of the study: Compared with monoreactive clones, crossreactive clones showed significantly weaker SARS-CoV-2 expansion. Around two thirds of donors had memory CD4+ clonotypes crossrecognizing SARS-CoV-2 and common cold coronavirus spike.

Here immunoSEQ multiplex PCR was the method, and the copy in TCRdb shows in-frame clones only, minus some. The sample has about 26,000 clones, 73% seen once. The receptor was derived from a human donor in good health. The sequenced material came from CD4+ T cells from PBMCs, cultured in vitro. The V gene is TRBV4-1, the J gene TRBJ1-1; D not resolved. The CDR3, as DNA: TGCGCCAGCAGCCAGAGAGCATTGAACACTGAAGCTTTCTTT. Protein sequence: CASSQRALNTEAFF.